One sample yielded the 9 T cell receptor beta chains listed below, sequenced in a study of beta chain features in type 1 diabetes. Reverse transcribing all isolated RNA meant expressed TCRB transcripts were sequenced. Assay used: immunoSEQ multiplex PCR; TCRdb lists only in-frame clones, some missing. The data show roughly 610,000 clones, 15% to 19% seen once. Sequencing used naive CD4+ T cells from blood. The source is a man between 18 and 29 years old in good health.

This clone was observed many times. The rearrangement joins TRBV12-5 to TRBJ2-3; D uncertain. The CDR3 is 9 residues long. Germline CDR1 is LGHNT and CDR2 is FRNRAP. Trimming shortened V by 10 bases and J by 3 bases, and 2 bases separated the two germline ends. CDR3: CAITDTQYF. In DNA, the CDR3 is TGTGCTATTACAGATACGCAGTATTTT.

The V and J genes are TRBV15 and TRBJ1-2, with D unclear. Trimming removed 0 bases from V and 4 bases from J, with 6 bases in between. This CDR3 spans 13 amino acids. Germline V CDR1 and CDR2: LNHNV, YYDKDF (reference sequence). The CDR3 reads CATSRENTYGYTF. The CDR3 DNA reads TGTGCCACCAGCAGAGAGAACACCTATGGCTACACCTTC.

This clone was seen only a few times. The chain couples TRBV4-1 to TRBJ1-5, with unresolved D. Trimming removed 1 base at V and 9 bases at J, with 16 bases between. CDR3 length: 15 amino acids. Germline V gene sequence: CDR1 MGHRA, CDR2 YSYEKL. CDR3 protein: CASSQVLGGGRPQHF. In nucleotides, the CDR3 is TGCGCCAGCAGCCAAGTTTTAGGTGGAGGGAGGCCCCAGCATTTT.

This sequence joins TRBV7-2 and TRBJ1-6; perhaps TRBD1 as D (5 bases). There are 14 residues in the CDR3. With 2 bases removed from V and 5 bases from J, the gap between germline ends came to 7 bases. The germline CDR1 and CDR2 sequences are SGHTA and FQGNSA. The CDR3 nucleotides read TGTGCCAGCAGCTTACAGGGAAATAATTCACCCCTCCACTTT. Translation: CASSLQGNNSPLHF.

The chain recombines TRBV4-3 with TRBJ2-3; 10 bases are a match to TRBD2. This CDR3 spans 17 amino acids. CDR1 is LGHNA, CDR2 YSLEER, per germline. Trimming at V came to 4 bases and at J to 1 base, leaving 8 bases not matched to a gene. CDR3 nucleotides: TGCGCCAGCAGCCGGAATCTGCTAGCGGGGGGCACAGATACGCAGTATTTT. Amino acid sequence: CASSRNLLAGGTDTQYF.

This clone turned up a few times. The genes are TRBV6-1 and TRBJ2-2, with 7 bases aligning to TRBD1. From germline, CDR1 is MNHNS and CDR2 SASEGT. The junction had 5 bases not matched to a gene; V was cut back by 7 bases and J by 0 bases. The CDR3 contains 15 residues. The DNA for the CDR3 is TGTGCCAGCATTCGGGACAGAGCGAACACCGGGGAGCTGTTTTTT. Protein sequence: CASIRDRANTGELFF.

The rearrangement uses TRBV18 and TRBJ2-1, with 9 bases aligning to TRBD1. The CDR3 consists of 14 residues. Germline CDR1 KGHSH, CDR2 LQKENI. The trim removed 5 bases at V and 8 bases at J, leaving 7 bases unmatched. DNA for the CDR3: TGTGCCAGCTCAGCCGGGACAGGGTGGGATGAGCAGTTCTTC. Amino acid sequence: CASSAGTGWDEQFF.

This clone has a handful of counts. CDR3 DNA: TGCGCCAGCAGTCAAGGACTAGCGCTTGAGCAAGAGACCCAGTACTTC. It encodes CASSQGLALEQETQYF. The chain combines TRBV23-1 with TRBJ2-5, with 9 bases fitting TRBD2. TRBV23-1 is noted as an ORF with a role that remains uncertain. The CDR3 is 16 residues long. The V segment lost 2 bases and the J segment 2 bases; nucleotides outside the gene matches: 6.

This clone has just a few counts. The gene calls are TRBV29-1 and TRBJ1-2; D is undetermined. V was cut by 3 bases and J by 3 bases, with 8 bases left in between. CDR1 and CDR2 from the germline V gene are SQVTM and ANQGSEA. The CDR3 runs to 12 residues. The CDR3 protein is CSVDGQDYGYTF. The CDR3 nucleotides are TGCAGCGTTGACGGTCAGGACTATGGCTACACCTTC.